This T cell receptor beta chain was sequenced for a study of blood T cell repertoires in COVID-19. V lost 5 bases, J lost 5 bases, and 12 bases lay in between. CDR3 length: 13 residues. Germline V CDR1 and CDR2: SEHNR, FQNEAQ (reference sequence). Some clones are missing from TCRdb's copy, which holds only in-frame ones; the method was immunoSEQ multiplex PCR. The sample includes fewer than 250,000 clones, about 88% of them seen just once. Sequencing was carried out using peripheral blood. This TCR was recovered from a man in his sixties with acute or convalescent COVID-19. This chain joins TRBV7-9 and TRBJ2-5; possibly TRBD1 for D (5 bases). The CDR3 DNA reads TGTGCCAGCAGCCCCGACAGTTTGGAGACCCAGTACTTC. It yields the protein CASSPDSLETQYF.